This TCR beta chain appears in the sequencing data of a study of blood T cell repertoires in COVID-19. Study as a whole: Samples came from the United States, Italy and Spain, spanning acute and convalescent COVID-19. Sample material is recorded as cDNA or gDNA derived from T cells, B-cell-depleted T cells, or PBMCs.

Per germline, CDR1 SGDLS and CDR2 YYNGEE. The CDR3 covers 13 residues. Trimming pared 6 bases from V and 0 bases from J, leaving 7 bases between. Original processing methods: The authors estimated nucleated cell counts from reference gene primer amplification. The table came from immunoSEQ multiplex PCR; TCRdb's copy has only in-frame clones and leaves some out. That table is the source of V, J and clone size, and D and trimming were worked out from the DNA. The table includes under 500,000 clones, 75% to 90% detected once. The chain joins TRBV9 to TRBJ2-1; D is undetermined. The TCR comes from a woman in her twenties or thirties with acute or convalescent COVID-19. Sequencing was performed on peripheral blood. CDR3 residues: CASNRSSYNEQFF. The CDR3 region has the DNA TGTGCCAGCAATAGGAGCTCCTACAATGAGCAGTTCTTC.